This T cell receptor (beta chain) was sequenced for a study of blood T cell repertoires in COVID-19. Study background: In each case, the material was cDNA or gDNA derived from T cells, B-cell-depleted T cells, or PBMCs.

No more than 2 weeks before study entry, exposed participants had met a case of COVID-19. This clone has more than one count but fewer than ten. In the original analysis: Reference gene primer amplification gave estimated nucleated cell counts. Measured with immunoSEQ multiplex PCR; TCRdb has only the in-frame clones, and not every one. V and J calls and clone size are given by that table; D and trimming were obtained from the DNA. The sample records roughly 240,000 clones, around 89% being singletons. The CDR3 runs to 15 residues. The V end lost 8 bases, the J end lost 2 bases, and 16 bases lay between the germline ends. Germline CDR1 and CDR2: WNHNN and SYGVQD (reference sequence).

This receptor was identified in a man aged 45-60 years who had been exposed to COVID-19. The V gene is TRBV10-1, the J gene TRBJ2-1, with D possibly TRBD1 on 6 matching bases. The source material was PBMCs or T cells enriched from blood (not recorded which). The CDR3 here is CASSPGTPAYNEQFF. CDR3 in DNA: TGCGCCAGCTCGCCCGGGACACCCGCCTACAATGAGCAGTTCTTC.